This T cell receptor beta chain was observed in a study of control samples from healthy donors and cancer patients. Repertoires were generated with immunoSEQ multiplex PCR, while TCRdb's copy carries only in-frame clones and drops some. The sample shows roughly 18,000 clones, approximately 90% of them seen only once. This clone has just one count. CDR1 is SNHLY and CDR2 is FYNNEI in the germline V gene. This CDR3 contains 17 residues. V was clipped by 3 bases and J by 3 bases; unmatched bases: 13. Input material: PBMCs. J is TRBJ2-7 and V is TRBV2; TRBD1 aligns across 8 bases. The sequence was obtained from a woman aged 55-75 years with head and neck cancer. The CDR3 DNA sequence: TGTGCCAGCAGTGATCACCCCGCAGGACAGGGTGACTACGAGCAGTACTTC. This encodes CASSDHPAGQGDYEQYF.